These T cell receptor beta chains were read from a single sample in a study of beta chain features in type 1 diabetes. Produced via immunoSEQ multiplex PCR; TCRdb's table is partial and in-frame only. Of approximately 730,000 clones listed, about an eighth are singletons. What was sequenced was naive CD4+ T cells from blood. Source of these receptors: a young man with type 1 diabetes. CDR3s include the opening cysteine and the closing phenylalanine or tryptophan. The D gene is left open where the match is weak. Expanded clones are given a class, and other clones once, few, many or no size at all.

D | J | size | V | DNA | CDR3
TRBD1 | TRBJ2-2 | - | TRBV11-1 | TGTGCCAGCAGCTTGGGGGACAGCTACACCGGGGAGCTGTTTTTT | CASSLGDSYTGELFF
- | TRBJ1-5 | - | TRBV19 | TGTGCCAGTAGTATTATTGGGGACAATCAGCCCCAGCATTTT | CASSIIGDNQPQHF
- | TRBJ2-7 | - | TRBV27 | TGTGCCAGCAGTTTGACAGACTCCTACGAGCAGTACTTC | CASSLTDSYEQYF
- | TRBJ1-3 | - | TRBV5-1 | TGCGCCAGCAGCTTGGCCCTGGGGTCCGGAAACACCATATATTTT | CASSLALGSGNTIYF
- | TRBJ1-5 | few | TRBV7-6 | TGTGCCAGCAGCGCCGGACAGAGCAATCAGCCCCAGCATTTT | CASSAGQSNQPQHF
- | TRBJ1-4 | - | TRBV7-9 | TGTGCCAGCAGCTTGGACGAGGCTAATGAAAAACTGTTTTTT | CASSLDEANEKLFF
- | TRBJ1-3 | - | TRBV13 | TGTGCCAGCAGCCTTAGATACACAAGCTCTGGAAACACCATATATTTT | CASSLRYTSSGNTIYF
- | TRBJ2-7 | few | TRBV6-6 | TGTGCCAGCAGCCCGAATTACGAGCAGTACTTC | CASSPNYEQYF
TRBD1 | TRBJ1-1 | few | TRBV5-4 | TGTGCCAGCAGCCAAGATCTGACAGGGGGTTACGTGGGTGCTTTCTTT | CASSQDLTGGYVGAFF
TRBD1 | TRBJ1-2 | few | TRBV30 | TGTGCCTGGAGTGTACGAGGACAGGGTGGCTACACCTTC | CAWSVRGQGGYTF